Following are 21 T cell receptor beta chains from one sample sequenced in a study of blood T cells in healthy people across ages. The second PCR ran about 6 to 11 cycles with a sample-barcoded 5' primer and J-beta primers. TCRdb reprocessed the 5' RACE reads with MiXCR, giving one entry per CDR3 protein. This repertoire shows fewer than 2,000,000 distinct CDR3 sequences, 30% to 40% found once; its top ten account for around 11%. Sequencing used blood. These receptors originate from a woman in her twenties or thirties in good health.

The chain has TRBV29-1 and TRBJ2-6; D might be TRBD1 (5 bases). Germline V lookup: CDR1 SQVTM, CDR2 ANQGSEA. Trimming removed 0 bases from V and 1 base from J, with 7 bases in between. The CDR3 runs to 15 residues. CDR3 sequence: CSVEDPGSGANVLTF. In DNA, the CDR3 is TGCAGCGTTGAAGATCCAGGGTCTGGGGCCAACGTCCTGACTTTC.

The V gene is TRBV7-2, the J gene TRBJ1-1; maybe TRBD1 (6 bases). Per germline, CDR1 SGHTA and CDR2 FQGNSA. V was cut by 1 base and J by 3 bases, with 21 bases left in between. This CDR3 has 18 residues. The CDR3 DNA follows: TGTGCCAGCAGCTTAGGAGGGGGAAGATGGGCTCAGGACACTGAAGCTTTCTTT. It yields the protein CASSLGGGRWAQDTEAFF.

V gene TRBV2 combines with J gene TRBJ2-5; 10 bases match TRBD1. The J call may be faulty, since TRBJ2-7 better matches the DNA end. The CDR3 covers 14 residues. Germline-derived CDR1 and CDR2 are SNHLY and FYNNEI. The CDR3 sequence: CASRGTGVAYEQYF. The CDR3 DNA sequence: TGTGCCAGCAGAGGGACAGGGGTTGCCTACGAGCAGTACTTC.

With regard to this clonotype: A single base separates this from a much larger clone, so it may be a read error. V is TRBV2 and J is TRBJ1-1; D gene uncertain. The CDR3 length is 11 residues. Trimming removed 1 base from V and 6 bases from J, with 3 bases in between. Germline-derived CDR1 and CDR2 are SNHLY and FYNNEI. The CDR3 reads CASSEDAEAFF. The CDR3 DNA follows: TGTGCCAGCAGTGAAGACGCTGAAGCTTTCTTT.

The V and J genes are TRBV12-3 or TRBV12-4 and TRBJ2-2; D gene uncertain. The CDR3 is 13 residues long. V lost 2 bases and J 8 bases, leaving 9 bases between the germline ends. CDR3: CASSLSPYGELFF. The CDR3 DNA is TGTGCCAGCAGTTTATCCCCATATGGGGAGCTGTTTTTT.

This clonotype appeared a few times. This rearrangement joins TRBV24-1 to TRBJ2-3; TRBD2 aligns across 8 bases. V lost 9 bases to trimming and J lost 7 bases; unmatched junction nucleotides: 5. The germline CDR1 and CDR2 sequences are KGHDR and SFDVKD. This CDR3 spans 12 amino acids. The DNA of the CDR3 is TGTGCCACCGGGTCGGGGGGGAATACGCAGTATTTT. Translation: CATGSGGNTQYF.

This chain uses TRBV7-2 with TRBJ2-1; D may match TRBD1 or TRBD2 (5 bases each). From germline, CDR1 is SGHTA and CDR2 FQGNSA. The V end lost 6 bases, the J end lost 5 bases, and 26 bases lay between the germline ends. This CDR3 contains 18 residues. The CDR3 nucleotides read TGTGCCAGCAGTTTGAGGGGACCGGAATTTCTCGTCCACAATGAGCAGTTCTTC. It is translated as CASSLRGPEFLVHNEQFF. Full variable domain (remainder filled in from reference TRBV7-2 and TRBJ2-1): GAGVSQSPSNKVTEKGKDVELRCDPISGHTALYWYRQSLGQGLEFLIYFQGNSAPDKSGLPSDRFSAERTGGSVSTLTIQRTQQEDSAVYLCASSLRGPEFLVHNEQFFGPGTRLTVL.

This chain joins TRBV7-8 and TRBJ2-5, with D unresolved. CDR1 SGHVS and CDR2 FQNEAQ come from the germline V gene. Trimming removed 1 base from V and 4 bases from J, with 13 bases in between. The CDR3 spans 15 residues. CDR3 bases: TGTGCCAGCAGCTTAGGAAGACTTCCGCCAGAGACCCAGTACTTC. Amino acid sequence: CASSLGRLPPETQYF. The variable domain in full, with the rest retrieved from reference TRBV7-8 and TRBJ2-5, is GAGVSQSPRYKVAKRGQDVALRCDPISGHVSLFWYQQALGQGPEFLTYFQNEAQLDKSGLPSDRFFAERPEGSVSTLKIQRTQQEDSAVYLCASSLGRLPPETQYFGPGTRLLVL.

This clonotype was seen only a few times. The gene calls are TRBV20-1 and TRBJ2-1; 10 nucleotides line up with TRBD2. V shed 5 bases and J 8 bases; nucleotides not matched to a gene: 12. The CDR3 extends over 15 amino acids. From germline, CDR1 is DFQATT and CDR2 SNEGSKA (reference sequence). CDR3 region: CSAQPGTSVRYEQFF. The CDR3 DNA reads TGCAGTGCTCAACCCGGGACTAGCGTACGGTATGAGCAGTTCTTC.

This clonotype turned up a few times. This sequence joins TRBV7-7 and TRBJ2-1; TRBD2 matches 10 bases. V was clipped by 5 bases and J by 0 bases; unmatched bases: 13. The CDR3 has 19 residues. Per the germline V gene, CDR1 is SSHAT and CDR2 is FNYEAQ (reference sequence). CDR3 sequence (DNA): TGTGCCAGCAGCCTGGGACTAGCGAAATCTTTTTACTCCTACAATGAGCAGTTCTTC. As protein: CASSLGLAKSFYSYNEQFF.

This clonotype was seen at least ten times. V gene TRBV10-3 combines with J gene TRBJ2-7, with TRBD2 matching 14 bases. The CDR3 has 16 residues. Per the germline V gene, CDR1 is ENHRY and CDR2 is SYGVKD. Losses at the gene ends were 11 bases for V and 2 bases for J; bases not matched to a gene: 11. CDR3 region: CASQGGLAGVPYEQYF. DNA for the CDR3: TGTGCCTCTCAGGGGGGACTAGCGGGAGTCCCCTACGAGCAGTACTTC.

With respect to this clonotype: Compared with germline, one end of the junction differs, possibly owing to a read error. The DNA of the CDR3 is TGCGCCGGCAGCCTCGGGAAAGCGTACAATGAGCAGTTCTTC. It specifies CAGSLGKAYNEQFF. V and J are TRBV5-1 and TRBJ2-1; weak D call: TRBD2 (5 bases). Germline V gene lookup returns CDR1 SGHRS and CDR2 YFSETQ. This CDR3 region has 14 residues.

The chain is built from TRBV5-1 and TRBJ2-4; TRBD1 agrees at 8 bases. CDR3 length equals 15 residues. J was trimmed by 4 bases and V by 4 bases; bases with no gene match: 7. Per germline, CDR1 SGHRS and CDR2 YFSETQ. In DNA form, the CDR3 reads TGCGCCAGCAGCAAGTCCAGGGGGCTTAAAAACATTCAGTACTTC. Protein: CASSKSRGLKNIQYF. Combining the CDR3 with reference TRBV5-1 and TRBJ2-4 gives the whole variable domain KAGVTQTPRYLIKTRGQQVTLSCSPISGHRSVSWYQQTPGQGLQFLFEYFSETQRNKGNFPGRFSGRQFSNSRSEMNVSTLELGDSALYLCASSKSRGLKNIQYFGAGTRLSVL.

A few counts support this clonotype. The genes are TRBV24-1 and TRBJ2-7; D is possibly TRBD1 (6 bases). Germline V CDR1 and CDR2: KGHDR, SFDVKD. Trimming stripped 5 bases from V and 3 bases from J, with 22 bases between. This CDR3 contains 17 residues. This CDR3 reads CATSVTLTIGQLYEQYF. CDR3 sequence (DNA): TGTGCCACCAGTGTAACCCTAACCATCGGACAGCTCTACGAGCAGTACTTC.

This clonotype occurred a few times. The gene calls are TRBV5-1 and TRBJ2-5; 7 bases match TRBD1. The germline gives CDR1 SGHRS, CDR2 YFSETQ. J was trimmed by 3 bases and V by 8 bases; bases with no gene match: 10. There are 14 residues in the CDR3. This CDR3 reads CASQTTGTEETQYF. For the CDR3, the DNA is TGCGCCAGTCAAACGACAGGGACCGAAGAGACCCAGTACTTC.

The chain employs TRBV16 and TRBJ1-1; 9 nucleotides match TRBD1. The CDR3 is made up of 13 amino acids. CDR1 KGHSY and CDR2 FQNENV come from the germline V gene. V dropped 3 bases and J dropped 7; count of bases not matched to a gene: 3. This chain's CDR3 is CASSHRDRVEAFF. The CDR3 nucleotides are TGTGCCAGCAGCCATCGGGACAGGGTTGAAGCTTTCTTT.

The gene calls are TRBV6-1 and TRBJ2-1; D tentatively fits TRBD1 or TRBD2 (5 bases each). The germline gives CDR1 MNHNS, CDR2 SASEGT. The V end was cut by 2 bases, the J end by 13 bases, with 21 bases between. The CDR3 covers 15 residues. The CDR3 sequence is CASSELRTQWGTQFF. The CDR3, as DNA: TGTGCCAGCAGTGAACTACGGACCCAATGGGGGACCCAGTTCTTC.

The V and J genes are TRBV6-5 and TRBJ2-7; a weak D match, TRBD1 (6 bases). The CDR3 runs 13 residues. Germline CDR1 and CDR2: MNHEY and SVGAGI. Trimming stripped 6 bases from V and 6 bases from J, with 15 bases between. CDR3 loop: CASRPPLGGEQYF. As DNA, the CDR3 is TGTGCCAGCAGGCCACCTCTAGGGGGCGAGCAGTACTTC.

Many counts were recorded for this clonotype. This chain uses TRBV4-1 with TRBJ2-7; possibly TRBD2 for D (6 bases). The CDR3 has 16 amino acids. Trimming stripped 2 bases from V and 4 bases from J, with 18 bases between. The germline V gene has CDR1 MGHRA and CDR2 YSYEKL. The CDR3 DNA is TGCGCCAGCAGCCAAAACGACGGACACGGAGGGTACGAGCAGTACTTC. It specifies CASSQNDGHGGYEQYF.

The CDR3 is CASSYRQGVNNEQFF. The DNA for the CDR3 is TGTGCCAGCAGTTACCGGCAGGGGGTGAACAATGAGCAGTTCTTC. The rearrangement joins TRBV6-5 to TRBJ2-1, with TRBD1 matching 7 bases. Germline loops: CDR1 MNHEY, CDR2 SVGAGI. The CDR3 sequence is 15 residues long. Unmatched junction bases numbered 6, after V lost 2 bases and J lost 5 bases.

This clonotype was seen only a few times. The junction and the germline gene differ at one end; a read error may be behind it. CDR3 in amino acids: CASSFTEPISYEQYF. The CDR3 DNA is TGTGCCAGTAGCTTCACAGAACCGATCTCCTACGAGCAGTACTTC. This chain links TRBV5-5 with TRBJ2-7, with D uncertain. This CDR3 region has 15 residues. Per germline, CDR1 SGHKS and CDR2 YYEKEE (reference sequence).